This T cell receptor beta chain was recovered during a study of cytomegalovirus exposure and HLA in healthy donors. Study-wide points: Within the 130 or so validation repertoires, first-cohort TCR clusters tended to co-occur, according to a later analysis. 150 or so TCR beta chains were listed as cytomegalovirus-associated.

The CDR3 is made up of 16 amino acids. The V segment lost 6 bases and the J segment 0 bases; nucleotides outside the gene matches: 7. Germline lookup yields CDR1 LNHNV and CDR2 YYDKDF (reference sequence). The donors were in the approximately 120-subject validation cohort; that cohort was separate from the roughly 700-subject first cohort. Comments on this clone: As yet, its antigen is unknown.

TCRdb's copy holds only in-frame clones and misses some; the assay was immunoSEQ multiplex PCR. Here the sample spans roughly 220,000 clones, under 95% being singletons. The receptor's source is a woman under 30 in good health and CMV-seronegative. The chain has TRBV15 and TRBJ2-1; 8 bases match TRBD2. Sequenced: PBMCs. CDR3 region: CATRSPSGSSYNEQFF. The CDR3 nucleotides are TGTGCCACCAGGAGCCCAAGCGGGAGCTCCTACAATGAGCAGTTCTTC.